This entry lists 26 T cell receptor beta chains sequenced from one sample in a study of cytomegalovirus exposure and HLA in healthy donors. PCR was performed using 60 Vbeta and 13 Jbeta primers. Some clones are missing from TCRdb's copy, which holds only in-frame ones; the method was immunoSEQ multiplex PCR. The data hold roughly 98,000 clones, with approximately 74% observed a single time. Material for sequencing was PBMCs. The receptors shown here come from a woman in her 70s in good health and CMV-seropositive.

This clone was picked up a small number of times. The chain carries TRBV10-3 and TRBJ2-3; D is unclear. Germline assignment: CDR1 ENHRY and CDR2 SYGVKD. Trimming removed 7 bases from V and 6 bases from J, with 17 bases in between. The length of the CDR3 is 14 residues. The CDR3 nucleotides read TGTGCCATCAAAAGAACGCTAGTGAGGGATACGCAGTATTTT. Its translation: CAIKRTLVRDTQYF.

The V and J genes are TRBV28 and TRBJ2-7; a possible D gene is TRBD2 (7 bases). Trimming cost V 8 bases and J 3 bases, with 14 bases left between them. The CDR3 contains 13 residues. Germline V gene lookup returns CDR1 MDHEN and CDR2 SYDVKM. CDR3 loop: CASREEGGYEQYF. In DNA form, the CDR3 reads TGTGCCAGCCGGGAGGAGGGGGGCTACGAGCAGTACTTC.

J is TRBJ1-1 and V is TRBV10-2, with TRBD1 matching 9 bases. Germline values: CDR1 WSHSY, CDR2 SAAADI. This CDR3 spans 14 amino acids. V shed 7 bases and J 5 bases; nucleotides not matched to a gene: 8. For the CDR3, the DNA is TGCGCCAGCACCTTAGGACAGGGGTCAACTGAAGCTTTCTTT. This encodes CASTLGQGSTEAFF.

V is TRBV6-4 and J is TRBJ2-6, with D perhaps matching TRBD1 (5 bases). The CDR3 is 17 residues long. Germline CDR1 is MRHNA and CDR2 is SNTAGT. V was pared by 3 bases and J by 0 bases, with 12 bases between. CDR3 coding DNA: TGTGCCAGCAGTGATGCAGGGTCCAGCTCTGGGGCCAACGTCCTGACTTTC. The encoded protein is CASSDAGSSSGANVLTF.

The chain is built from TRBV28 and TRBJ2-6, with 8 bases identical to TRBD1. Germline V gene sequence: CDR1 MDHEN, CDR2 SYDVKM. The CDR3 length is 15 residues. The V and J ends lost 5 bases and 2 bases, in that order; junction bases with no gene match: 2. The CDR3 loop is CASSTTGAGANVLTF. The CDR3 nucleotides read TGTGCCAGCAGTACGACAGGGGCTGGGGCCAACGTCCTGACTTTC.

The chain uses TRBV5-1 and TRBJ1-3; perhaps TRBD1 as D (5 bases). With 0 bases removed from V and 3 bases from J, the gap between germline ends came to 10 bases. The CDR3 has 15 amino acids. CDR1 is SGHRS and CDR2 is YFSETQ in the germline V gene. This CDR3 is CASSLVQGGGNTIYF. CDR3 DNA sequence: TGCGCCAGCAGCTTGGTGCAGGGAGGTGGAAACACCATATATTTT.

Notes on this clone: Other DNA sequences within the sample encode an identical CDR3. The chain joins TRBV28 to TRBJ2-7, with 8 nucleotides matching TRBD1. Trimming cost V 6 bases and J 3 bases; bases outside gene matches: 4. The germline V gene has CDR1 MDHEN and CDR2 SYDVKM. CDR3 length equals 13 residues. The CDR3 DNA follows: TGTGCCAGCAGACCTGGACAGGGCTACGAGCAGTACTTC. Translation gives CASRPGQGYEQYF.

The V gene is TRBV15, the J gene TRBJ2-7; D unresolved. Germline CDR1 LNHNV, CDR2 YYDKDF (reference sequence). The CDR3 length is 13 residues. Trimming took off 0 bases at V and 4 bases at J, with 7 bases between the two ends. Here the CDR3 reads CATSRDLSYEQYF. The CDR3 DNA reads TGTGCCACCAGCAGAGATCTGAGTTACGAGCAGTACTTC.

The J gene is TRBJ1-1, the V gene TRBV15; perhaps TRBD1 as D (5 bases). The CDR3 spans 18 residues. The V and J ends lost 0 bases and 1 base respectively, with 18 bases between them. Germline loops: CDR1 LNHNV, CDR2 YYDKDF (reference sequence). CDR3 sequence: CATSRDGPGNIRNTEAFF. CDR3 DNA: TGTGCCACCAGCAGAGATGGGCCAGGGAACATAAGGAACACTGAAGCTTTCTTT.

The chain has TRBV6-6 and TRBJ1-1, with D possibly being TRBD1 (5 bases). V dropped 6 bases and J dropped 7 bases, with 18 bases sitting between them. CDR1 is MNHNY, CDR2 SVGAGI, per germline (reference sequence). The CDR3 sequence is 14 residues long. The CDR3 sequence is CASSLDRNVGEAFF. The CDR3, as DNA: TGTGCCAGCAGCCTAGACAGAAATGTGGGTGAAGCTTTCTTT.

This clone was observed a handful of times. The chain uses TRBV27 and TRBJ2-7; TRBD1 is a possible D gene (5 bases). CDR1 and CDR2 (germline): MNHEY, SMNVEV (reference sequence). The CDR3 has 13 amino acids. V was trimmed by 5 bases and J by 3 bases, leaving 11 bases between them. Written as DNA, the CDR3 is TGTGCCAGCAGTGCCAACACAGGCTACGAGCAGTACTTC. It yields the protein CASSANTGYEQYF.

Note on this clone: This probably arose from a read error, given a far larger clone one base away. The chain is built from TRBV4-2 and TRBJ1-1, with TRBD1 matching 7 bases. J gave up 1 base and V 4 bases, and 6 bases lay outside the gene matches. Per germline, CDR1 LGHNA and CDR2 YNFKEQ. The CDR3 spans 15 residues. The CDR3 DNA is TGTGCCAGCAGCCCTGCTGGGACAGCGAACACTGAAGCTTTCTTT. Its protein product is CASSPAGTANTEAFF.

In regard to this clone: One end of the junction varies from germline; a read error may be responsible. The CDR3 here is CASSLVPSGIGNQSQHF. The CDR3 DNA reads TGTGCCAGCAGCTTAGTCCCATCCGGGATTGGCAATCAGTCCCAGCATTTT. V is TRBV7-2 and J is TRBJ1-5; D uncertain. The germline V gene encodes CDR1 SGHTA and CDR2 FQGNSA. CDR3 length: 17 amino acids.

This clone was detected a few times. This chain uses TRBV28 with TRBJ1-4; TRBD1 might be the D (6 bases). Germline V gives CDR1 MDHEN, CDR2 SYDVKM. The CDR3 totals 15 residues. V was pared by 3 bases and J by 3 bases, with 11 bases between. CDR3: CASSFVQGSNEKLFF. The CDR3 bases are TGTGCCAGCAGTTTCGTACAGGGATCTAATGAAAAACTGTTTTTT.

The chain recombines TRBV29-1 with TRBJ2-1; a possible D gene is TRBD2 (5 bases). The V gene's germline CDR1 is SQVTM and CDR2 ANQGSEA. V was clipped by 0 bases and J by 4 bases, with 13 bases between them. This CDR3 is 15 amino acids long. DNA of the CDR3: TGCAGCGTTGAAGATCTGGCTAGCCTTTACAATGAGCAGTTCTTC. This translates into CSVEDLASLYNEQFF.

The chain carries TRBV27 and TRBJ1-2, with 8 bases fitting TRBD1. CDR1 MNHEY and CDR2 SMNVEV come from the germline V gene (reference sequence). The CDR3 spans 14 residues. The ends lost 5 bases at V and 3 bases at J; junction bases unmatched: 5. Here the CDR3 DNA reads TGTGCCAGCAGTCTAGGACAGGGCTACTATGGCTACACCTTC. Its translation: CASSLGQGYYGYTF.

The rearrangement links TRBV27 to TRBJ2-3; 7 bases agree with TRBD2. Germline CDR1 and CDR2: MNHEY and SMNVEV (reference sequence). J was trimmed by 5 bases and V by 0 bases; bases with no gene match: 8. This CDR3 has 16 residues. The CDR3, as DNA: TGTGCCAGCAGTTTATCTACTGCGGGAGAGGAAGATACGCAGTATTTT. Amino acids: CASSLSTAGEEDTQYF.

The CDR3 coding sequence is TGTGCCAGCAGCTTGCCACAGATGAACACTGAAGCTTTCTTT. It translates to CASSLPQMNTEAFF. The chain combines TRBV5-4 with TRBJ1-1; no firm D call. Germline V lookup: CDR1 SGHNT, CDR2 YYREEE (reference sequence). The CDR3 is made up of 14 amino acids. Trimming cost V 1 base and J 0 bases, with 7 bases left between them.

This clone occurred once. The chain employs TRBV19 and TRBJ1-3; D ambiguous. The CDR3 has 11 amino acids. The V end lost 10 bases, the J end lost 0 bases, and 4 bases lay between the germline ends. The germline V gene encodes CDR1 LNHDA and CDR2 SQIVND (reference sequence). The CDR3 reads CATRSGNTIYF. The CDR3, as DNA: TGTGCCACCCGCTCTGGAAACACCATATATTTT.

The chain has TRBV5-5 and TRBJ2-4, with TRBD1 identical over 9 bases. The junction had 11 bases not matched to a gene; V was cut back by 3 bases and J by 1 base. Per germline, CDR1 SGHKS and CDR2 YYEKEE (reference sequence). The CDR3 has 18 residues. CDR3 bases: TGTGCCAGCAGCTCATTATACCGGGACAGGGTGGCCAAAAACATTCAGTACTTC. Amino acid sequence: CASSSLYRDRVAKNIQYF.

The chain links TRBV2 to TRBJ2-7; a possible D gene is TRBD1 (5 bases). Trimming pared 7 bases from V and 2 bases from J, leaving 15 bases between. The CDR3 sequence is 14 residues long. Germline assignment: CDR1 SNHLY and CDR2 FYNNEI. The DNA for the CDR3 is TGTGCCAGCAAACGCGCAGGGTCAACCTACGAGCAGTACTTC. It encodes CASKRAGSTYEQYF.

The CDR3 region is CASSEDGGGETQYF. The CDR3 DNA reads as TGTGCCAGCAGTGAAGATGGGGGAGGAGAGACCCAGTACTTC. The J gene is TRBJ2-5, the V gene TRBV2; maybe TRBD2 (6 bases). V was pared by 1 base and J by 4 bases, with 10 bases between. The CDR3 sequence is 14 residues long. The germline V gene has CDR1 SNHLY and CDR2 FYNNEI.

This chain joins TRBV4-3 and TRBJ2-1; D remains unclear. Germline V gene sequence: CDR1 LGHNA, CDR2 YSLEER. Trimming stripped 2 bases from V and 8 bases from J, with 16 bases between. The CDR3 has 15 residues. The CDR3 sequence: CASSQFGSRVDEQFF. Here the CDR3 DNA reads TGCGCCAGCAGCCAATTCGGGTCGCGTGTCGATGAGCAGTTCTTC.

The chain joins TRBV2 to TRBJ2-1; D unresolved. The germline V gene encodes CDR1 SNHLY and CDR2 FYNNEI. The CDR3 sequence is 14 residues long. V lost 6 bases and J lost 4, with 13 bases in between. The CDR3 protein is CASSFTTLYNEQFF. CDR3 sequence (DNA): TGTGCCAGCAGCTTCACGACACTTTACAATGAGCAGTTCTTC.

The rearrangement uses TRBV6-4 and TRBJ1-2, with TRBD1 matching 7 bases. The CDR3 loop spans 13 amino acids. The V segment lost 4 bases and the J segment 2 bases; nucleotides outside the gene matches: 1. Germline values: CDR1 MRHNA, CDR2 SNTAGT. The CDR3 sequence: CASSAGGNYGYTF. The CDR3 nucleotides are TGTGCCAGCAGTGCAGGGGGAAACTATGGCTACACCTTC.

This clone was observed a handful of times. The CDR3 coding sequence is TGTGCCAGCAGTTACCGGGACAGGGCCTACGAGCAGTACTTC. Encoded protein: CASSYRDRAYEQYF. The rearrangement links TRBV6-5 to TRBJ2-7; 9 positions agree with TRBD1. V lost 2 bases to trimming and J lost 2 bases; unmatched junction nucleotides: 1. Germline CDR1 and CDR2: MNHEY and SVGAGI. The CDR3 extends over 14 amino acids.